This TCR beta chain originates from a study of blood T cell repertoires in COVID-19. Study-level information: Sample material is recorded as cDNA or gDNA derived from T cells, B-cell-depleted T cells, or PBMCs.

V dropped 4 bases and J dropped 3; count of bases not matched to a gene: 4. The CDR3 covers 14 residues. The germline V gene has CDR1 KGHDR and CDR2 SFDVKD. Original processing methods: Cell counts per sample came from amplifying reference gene primers. TCRdb's table, derived via immunoSEQ multiplex PCR, lists solely in-frame clones and lacks some. Clonal size and the V and J genes are those of that table, whereas D and trimming came from the DNA. The sample records more than 150,000 clones, 80% to 90% being singletons. Specimen: peripheral blood. The receptor comes from a woman younger than 30 who had recovered from COVID-19. The V call is TRBV24-1, the J call TRBJ2-5; 7 bases agree with TRBD1. CDR3 sequence reads: CATSDPGQEETQYF. The CDR3 coding sequence is TGTGCCACCAGTGACCCCGGACAGGAAGAGACCCAGTACTTC.